This is a list of T cell receptor beta chains from one sample in a study of T cell repertoires in cytomegalovirus infection. TCRdb itself ran the reads through MiXCR, one entry per CDR3 protein. The data hold approximately 500,000 distinct CDR3 sequences, with more than 15% observed a single time. Sequenced: CD8+ T cells from PBMCs. The receptors here all came from a human donor in good health (CMV status not recorded). Some clones in this sample may be carry-over from other donors' samples. Both conserved end residues are part of each CDR3. D genes are given only for firm matches. Only some rows state a clone size, as once, few, many or a class for expanded clones.

TRBV10-2	-	TRBJ2-7	-	CASSESRVPLPSEQYF	TGCGCCAGCAGTGAGTCCCGGGTCCCTCTACCTAGCGAGCAGTACTTC
TRBV19	TRBD2	TRBJ2-1	many	CASSIDRTSGRGYNEQFF	TGTGCCAGTAGTATAGATCGGACTAGCGGGAGGGGATACAATGAGCAGTTCTTC
TRBV7-6	-	TRBJ1-3	many	CASSPWGPGTSRTGNTIYF	TGTGCCAGCAGCCCTTGGGGCCCCGGGACCTCACGCACTGGAAACACCATATATTTT
TRBV27	-	TRBJ1-1	many	CASSSGWRAFF	TGTGCCAGCAGTTCCGGGTGGAGAGCTTTCTTT
TRBV7-9	-	TRBJ1-6	many	CASSLGEKRSYNSPLHF	TGTGCCAGCAGCTTAGGGGAAAAAAGGTCCTATAATTCACCCCTCCACTTT
TRBV15	-	TRBJ2-1	-	CATSIITGNEQFF	TGTGCCACCAGCATAATCACGGGAAATGAGCAGTTCTTC
TRBV27	TRBD2	TRBJ2-5	few	CASSLTFLADFQETQYF	TGTGCCAGCAGTTTAACCTTCCTAGCGGACTTCCAAGAGACCCAGTACTTC
TRBV28	TRBD2	TRBJ2-7	few	CASSPTSGSFNEQYF	TGTGCCAGCAGCCCGACTAGCGGGAGTTTCAACGAGCAGTACTTC
TRBV7-3	TRBD2	TRBJ2-5	many	CASSPSGGASSQETQYF	TGTGCCAGCAGCCCTAGCGGGGGGGCCTCAAGCCAAGAGACCCAGTACTTC
TRBV20-1	-	TRBJ2-2	few	CSAARTEYTGELFF	TGCAGTGCTGCTCGGACAGAATACACCGGGGAGCTGTTTTTT
TRBV4-1	-	TRBJ2-2	many	CASSQSGKTGELFF	TGCGCCAGCAGCCAATCAGGGAAAACCGGGGAGCTGTTTTTT
TRBV14	-	TRBJ2-1	few	CASSPLERLSSYNEQFF	TGTGCCAGCAGCCCGTTAGAGCGCTTGAGCTCCTACAATGAGCAGTTCTTC
TRBV20-1	TRBD2	TRBJ2-5	many	CSARDGGTSGRAETQYF	TGCAGTGCTAGAGATGGGGGGACTAGCGGGAGGGCGGAGACCCAGTACTTC
TRBV29-1	-	TRBJ2-7	-	CSVGQPGMVYYEQYF	TGCAGCGTTGGGCAGCCCGGAATGGTTTACTACGAGCAGTACTTC
TRBV4-1	TRBD2	TRBJ2-2	many	CASSLFGGLAGPNTGELFF	TGCGCCAGCAGCCTCTTCGGAGGGCTAGCGGGACCCAACACCGGGGAGCTGTTTTTT
TRBV4-2	-	TRBJ2-7	many	CASSQDALWDEQYF	TGTGCCAGCAGCCAAGATGCCCTTTGGGACGAGCAGTACTTC
TRBV5-8	-	TRBJ2-3	-	CASSPETNSATDTQYF	TGTGCCAGCAGCCCCGAAACCAATAGCGCCACAGATACGCAGTATTTT
TRBV11-2	TRBD1	TRBJ1-1	-	CASSPRDRRYTEAFF	TGTGCCAGCAGCCCTAGGGACAGGCGTTACACTGAAGCTTTCTTT
TRBV7-3	-	TRBJ2-3	many	CASSLRLSSTDTQYF	TGTGCCAGCAGCTTAAGGCTTTCTAGCACAGATACGCAGTATTTT
TRBV6-5	-	TRBJ1-2	many	CASSPGQRYGYTF	TGTGCCAGCAGTCCTGGACAGCGCTATGGCTACACCTTC
TRBV7-4	-	TRBJ2-2	-	CASSLVLGYTGELFF	TGTGCCAGCAGCTTAGTACTAGGATATACCGGGGAGCTGTTTTTT
TRBV7-9	TRBD2	TRBJ2-2	few	CASSLVGSGSGTGELFF	TGTGCCAGCAGCTTGGTTGGTAGCGGGAGTGGGACCGGGGAGCTGTTTTTT
TRBV15	TRBD2	TRBJ2-1	many	CATSGTSGSSNEQFF	TGTGCCACCAGCGGAACTAGCGGGAGTTCAAATGAGCAGTTCTTC
TRBV27	TRBD1	TRBJ1-5	-	CASADGQGNQPQHF	TGTGCCAGCGCTGACGGACAGGGGAATCAGCCCCAGCATTTT
TRBV19	-	TRBJ2-1	many	CASSMGREKSYNEQFF	TGTGCCAGTAGTATGGGACGGGAGAAATCCTACAATGAGCAGTTCTTC
TRBV28	TRBD2	TRBJ2-3	many	CASRQLSGSGVSDTQYF	TGTGCCAGCAGACAACTTAGCGGGAGTGGGGTGTCAGATACGCAGTATTTT
TRBV6-6	TRBD1	TRBJ2-1	many	CASRDRGIDNEQFF	TGTGCCAGCAGAGACAGGGGTATCGACAATGAGCAGTTCTTC
TRBV6-6	TRBD2	TRBJ2-7	-	CASSYSRGRAAEQYF	TGTGCCAGCAGTTACTCGAGAGGGAGGGCCGCCGAGCAGTACTTC
TRBV2	-	TRBJ2-7	-	CASSRSTYEQYF	TGTGCCAGCAGTAGAAGCACCTACGAGCAGTACTTC
TRBV5-1	TRBD2	TRBJ2-7	-	CASSTSPGLAGSASSYEQYF	TGCGCCAGCAGCACCTCCCCCGGACTAGCGGGATCAGCCAGCTCCTACGAGCAGTACTTC
TRBV15	TRBD2	TRBJ2-1	many	CATSASRTSGGHEQFF	TGTGCCACCAGCGCAAGTCGGACTAGCGGGGGGCATGAGCAGTTCTTC
TRBV12-3/TRBV12-4	-	TRBJ1-4	many	CASSPPGGLSTNEKLFF	TGTGCCAGCAGTCCCCCCGGGGGGTTATCAACTAATGAAAAACTGTTTTTT
TRBV6-1	-	TRBJ2-1	many	CASRVAAISYNEQFF	TGTGCCAGCAGAGTCGCCGCGATCTCCTACAATGAGCAGTTCTTC
TRBV7-2	TRBD2	TRBJ2-3	many	CASSLNRLAGEGLSTDTQYF	TGTGCCAGCAGCCTCAATCGACTAGCGGGAGAGGGCCTGAGCACAGATACGCAGTATTTT
TRBV29-1	-	TRBJ2-7	-	CSVRSEVNYEQYF	TGCAGCGTCAGATCGGAGGTTAACTACGAGCAGTACTTC
TRBV7-9	-	TRBJ1-1	many	CASSLSPEGNTEAFF	TGTGCCAGCAGCTTGTCCCCCGAGGGTAACACTGAAGCTTTCTTT
TRBV28	-	TRBJ2-3	many	CASSYGLDTQYF	TGTGCCAGCAGTTATGGCTTAGATACGCAGTATTTT
TRBV7-2	-	TRBJ2-4	many	CASSQDLAKNIQYF	TGTGCCAGCAGCCAGGATCTAGCCAAAAACATTCAGTACTTC
TRBV9	TRBD2	TRBJ2-1	few	CASSVRIERGDLYNEQFF	TGTGCCAGCAGCGTTAGGATTGAGCGGGGGGACCTATACAATGAGCAGTTCTTC
TRBV27	-	TRBJ1-1	-	CASSSDLRKYSTTLGPEAFF	TGTGCCAGCAGTTCGGACCTACGTAAGTATTCCACGACCTTAGGACCTGAAGCTTTCTTT
TRBV6-2/TRBV6-3	-	TRBJ2-7	few	CASSYSSQRDEQYF	TGTGCCAGCAGTTACTCGTCACAGAGGGACGAGCAGTACTTC
TRBV2	TRBD1	TRBJ2-7	many	CASSDPGQIYEQYF	TGTGCCAGCAGTGATCCGGGACAGATCTACGAGCAGTACTTC
TRBV5-8	-	TRBJ2-3	few	CASSRTSTSLDAQDTQYF	TGTGCCAGCAGCCGTACGAGTACTTCACTAGACGCACAGGATACGCAGTATTTT
TRBV5-6	TRBD2	TRBJ2-1	many	CASSLVGSGRYNEQFF	TGTGCCAGCAGCTTGGTGGGCAGCGGGAGATACAATGAGCAGTTCTTC
TRBV7-3	TRBD2	TRBJ2-3	-	CASSLSTGGYTDTQYF	TGTGCCAGCAGCTTAAGCACGGGGGGGTACACAGATACGCAGTATTTT
TRBV28	TRBD1	TRBJ1-2	few	CASSLAGTGVVYGYTF	TGTGCCAGCAGTTTGGCCGGGACAGGGGTTGTCTATGGCTACACCTTC
TRBV14	TRBD2	TRBJ2-3	many	CASSGQKRGSDTQYF	TGTGCCAGCAGCGGTCAAAAGCGGGGTTCAGATACGCAGTATTTT
TRBV7-9	-	TRBJ2-7	many	CASSSSQSFVGYEQYF	TGTGCCAGCAGCTCCTCACAGTCGTTCGTTGGCTACGAGCAGTACTTC
TRBV5-4	-	TRBJ1-1	many	CASFREGTEAFF	TGTGCCAGCTTCCGGGAAGGCACTGAAGCTTTCTTT
TRBV7-2	-	TRBJ2-7	many	CASSSSVAYEQYF	TGTGCCAGCAGTTCTAGCGTAGCCTACGAGCAGTACTTC